This TCR beta chain came from a study of blood T cell repertoires in COVID-19 (TCRdb year 2020). Concerning the study at large: Samples covering the acute and convalescent phases of COVID-19 were provided by collaborators in the United States, Italy and Spain. The prospective study material was composed of cDNA or gDNA derived from T cells, B-cell-depleted T cells, or PBMCs. The dataset comprised deeply sampled blood TCRbeta repertoires from subjects exposed to, actively infected with, or recovered from COVID-19. The repertoires were made available in a free public database intended to serve as a resource for research on the immune response to SARS-CoV-2. Samples were obtained from the ongoing ImmuneRACE study (first 160 participants) and from 1,254 subjects provided by 6 global collaborators. Sample metadata almost always included a de-identified subject ID, COVID-19 status, age in years and sex. Where available, HLA class I and class II types were taken from metadata supplied by the sample provider and were not determined by assay-based typing.

Note on this clone: The antigen this receptor binds is unknown. No per-base quality is available; no much larger clone lies one base away.

The CDR3 measures 15 amino acids from cysteine to phenylalanine. The CDR3 DNA has 45 bases and is translated from base 1. As encoded in the germline V gene (reference sequence), CDR1 is MNHNY while CDR2 is SVGAGI. V is pared back by 0 bases and J by 3 bases, with 8 bases lying between the germline termini. TCRbeta CDR3 regions were amplified from genomic DNA by means of the immunoSEQ Assay, a bias-controlled multiplex PCR. The paper's data handling went like this. The number of nucleated cells in each sample was estimated from the amplification of reference gene primers within the assay. To quantify the absolute abundance of each unique TCRbeta CDR3 rearrangement, sequence reads were collapsed and filtered. For each sample, productive Simpson clonality was calculated as the square root of Simpson's diversity index across productive rearrangements. TCRdb provides this immuneACCESS table in a form limited to in-frame rearrangements. Some clones are lacking; in checked studies, under half of them reflect an unresolved V gene, and why the rest are absent is not known. V, J and clone size reflect that table, while D and trimming were determined from the DNA. The sample table contains around 120,000 clones; only one count was recorded for roughly nine tenths of them. The ten largest clones add up to about 3.5% of the sample.

Collaborating institutions collected whole blood in K2EDTA tubes following their own protocols. For TCRbeta analysis, collaborators shipped samples in one of three forms: frozen whole blood, isolated PBMCs, or DNA extracted from either of those sample types. What the research found in general, with its limitations: How much clinical and demographic metadata was included differed by source and by participant, and the metadata was provided uncurated.

The sequence is built from TRBV6-6 and TRBJ2-2; the D gene is perhaps TRBD1, on 6 matching bases. The sequenced sample consisted of peripheral blood. This clonotype originated in a man in his fifties with active COVID-19. DNA sequence: TGTGCCAGCAGTTACTCCGACAGGCACACCGGGGAGCTGTTTTTT. It encodes CASSYSDRHTGELFF.